This TCR beta chain comes out of a study of T cell repertoires in cytomegalovirus infection. Study summary: Use of recently identified HLA-C-restricted and well-studied HLA-B-restricted CMV epitopes was part of the study. Public signatures in TCR beta pointed to CMV infection and matching HLA type.

Trimming took 7 bases from V and 10 from J, leaving 14 bases between them. From germline, CDR1 is MNHNY and CDR2 SVGAGI (reference sequence). The CDR3 runs to 12 residues. A remark on this clonotype: Its antigen is still unknown.

The study, taken as a whole, reports: In two of eight donors, the top clonotype was HLA-C-restricted CMV-specific. Based on cumulative public TCR beta family frequency, carriers of CMV plus the relevant HLA were identified.

MiXCR, run by TCRdb on the reads, gives a single entry per CDR3 protein. The top ten hold 18% of the sample, which has about 700,000 distinct CDR3 sequences, roughly 30% seen once. This sample comprised cultured PBMCs, obtained from culture after CMV antigen stimulation. The rearrangement uses TRBV6-6 and TRBJ2-1; the D gene is possibly TRBD2 (6 bases). The source of this sequence is a human donor in good health (CMV status not recorded). Some clones in this sample may be carry-over from other donors' samples. As DNA, the CDR3 is TGTGCCAGCACGGCGGGGCTTAGGGAGCAGTTCTTC. It specifies CASTAGLREQFF.